This T cell receptor beta chain was profiled in a study of T cell responses to AZD1222 COVID-19 vaccine. The data were produced by immunoSEQ multiplex PCR, yet TCRdb's version contains in-frame clones alone and is incomplete. The sample lists about 120,000 clones, 90% to 95% occurring once. Germline lookup yields CDR1 MNHEY and CDR2 SMNVEV (reference sequence). This CDR3 is built from 15 residues. V shed 6 bases, J shed 5 bases, and the junction held 11 bases outside the gene matches. The sample consisted of peripheral blood, taken 28 days after the second AZD1222 dose. The TCR comes from an adult who received the AZD1222 COVID-19 vaccine. J is TRBJ1-2 and V is TRBV27; 8 bases match TRBD1. The CDR3 DNA follows: TGTGCCAGCAGACCACCCGGACAGGGACGGTATGGCTACACCTTC. This translates into CASRPPGQGRYGYTF.